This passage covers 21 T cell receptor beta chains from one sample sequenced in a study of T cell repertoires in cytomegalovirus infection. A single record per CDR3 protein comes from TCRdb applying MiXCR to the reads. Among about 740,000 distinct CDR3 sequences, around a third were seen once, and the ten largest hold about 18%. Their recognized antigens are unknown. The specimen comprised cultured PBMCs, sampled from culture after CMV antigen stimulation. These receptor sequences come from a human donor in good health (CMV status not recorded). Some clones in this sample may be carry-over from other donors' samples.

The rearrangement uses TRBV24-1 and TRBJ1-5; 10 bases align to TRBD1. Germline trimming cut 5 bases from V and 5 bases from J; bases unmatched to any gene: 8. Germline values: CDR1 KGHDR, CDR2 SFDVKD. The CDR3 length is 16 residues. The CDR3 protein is CATSGRGQGLYQPQHF. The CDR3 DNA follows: TGTGCCACCAGTGGTCGGGGACAGGGGTTGTATCAGCCCCAGCATTTT.

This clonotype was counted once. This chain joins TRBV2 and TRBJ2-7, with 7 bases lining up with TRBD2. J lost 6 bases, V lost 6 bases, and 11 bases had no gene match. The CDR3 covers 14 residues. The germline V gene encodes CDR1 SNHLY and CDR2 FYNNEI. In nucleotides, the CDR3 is TGTGCCAGCAGGAGGGAGGGAACGGGCCTCGAGCAGTACTTC. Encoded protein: CASRREGTGLEQYF.

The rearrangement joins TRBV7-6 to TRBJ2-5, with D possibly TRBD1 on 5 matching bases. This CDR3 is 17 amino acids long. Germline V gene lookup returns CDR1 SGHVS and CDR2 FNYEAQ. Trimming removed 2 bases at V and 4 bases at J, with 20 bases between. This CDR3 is CASSLSASGWLAETQYF. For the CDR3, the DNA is TGTGCCAGCAGCTTATCCGCCTCAGGGTGGCTGGCAGAGACCCAGTACTTC. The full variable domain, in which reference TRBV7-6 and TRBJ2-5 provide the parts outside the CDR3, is GAGVSQSPRYKVTKRGQDVALRCDPISGHVSLYWYRQALGQGPEFLTYFNYEAQQDKSGLPNDRFSAERPEGSISTLTIQRTEQRDSAMYRCASSLSASGWLAETQYFGPGTRLLVL.

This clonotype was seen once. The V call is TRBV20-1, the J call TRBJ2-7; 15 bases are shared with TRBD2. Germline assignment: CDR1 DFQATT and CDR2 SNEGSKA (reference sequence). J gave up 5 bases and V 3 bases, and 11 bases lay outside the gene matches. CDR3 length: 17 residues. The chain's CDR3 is CSARGLAGGLTSHEQYF. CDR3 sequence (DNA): TGCAGTGCTAGGGGACTAGCGGGGGGCCTTACATCCCACGAGCAGTACTTC.

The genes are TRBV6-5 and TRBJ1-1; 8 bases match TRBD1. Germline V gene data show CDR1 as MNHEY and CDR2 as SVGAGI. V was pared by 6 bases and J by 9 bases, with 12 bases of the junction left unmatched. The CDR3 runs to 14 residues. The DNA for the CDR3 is TGTGCCAGCAGACAGGCCGGGACAGGCGATAAAGCTTTCTTT. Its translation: CASRQAGTGDKAFF.

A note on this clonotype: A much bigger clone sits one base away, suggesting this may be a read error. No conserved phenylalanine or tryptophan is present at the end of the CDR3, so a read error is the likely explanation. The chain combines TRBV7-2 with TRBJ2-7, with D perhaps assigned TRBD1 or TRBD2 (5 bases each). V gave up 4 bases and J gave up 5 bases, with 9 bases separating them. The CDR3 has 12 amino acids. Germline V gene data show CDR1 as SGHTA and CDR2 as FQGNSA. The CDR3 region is CASSWGRNEQYL. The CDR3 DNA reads TGTGCCAGCAGCTGGGGACGAAACGAGCAGTACTTA.

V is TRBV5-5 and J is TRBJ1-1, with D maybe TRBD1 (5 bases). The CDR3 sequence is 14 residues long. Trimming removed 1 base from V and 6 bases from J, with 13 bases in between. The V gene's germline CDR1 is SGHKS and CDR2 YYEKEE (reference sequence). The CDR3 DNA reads TGTGCCAGCAGCTTGTGGGGACGGGGTTCTGAAGCTTTCTTT. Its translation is CASSLWGRGSEAFF.

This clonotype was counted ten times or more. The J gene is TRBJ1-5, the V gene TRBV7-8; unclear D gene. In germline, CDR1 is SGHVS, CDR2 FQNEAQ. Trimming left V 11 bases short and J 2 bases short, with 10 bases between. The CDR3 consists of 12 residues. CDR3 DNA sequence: TGTGCCGTTGGGATAGGCAATCAGCCCCAGCATTTT. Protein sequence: CAVGIGNQPQHF.

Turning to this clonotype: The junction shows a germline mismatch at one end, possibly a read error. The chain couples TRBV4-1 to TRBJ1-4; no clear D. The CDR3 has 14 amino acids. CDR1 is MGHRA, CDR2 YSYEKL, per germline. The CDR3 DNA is TGTGCCAGCAGCCAAGACGGTTTAGATGAAAAACTGTTTTTT. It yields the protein CASSQDGLDEKLFF.

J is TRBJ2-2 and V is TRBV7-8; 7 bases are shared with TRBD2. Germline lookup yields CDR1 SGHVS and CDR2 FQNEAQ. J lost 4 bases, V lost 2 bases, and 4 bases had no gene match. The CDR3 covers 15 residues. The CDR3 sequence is CASSLWPSGTGELFF. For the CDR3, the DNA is TGTGCCAGCAGCTTATGGCCTAGCGGCACCGGGGAGCTGTTTTTT.

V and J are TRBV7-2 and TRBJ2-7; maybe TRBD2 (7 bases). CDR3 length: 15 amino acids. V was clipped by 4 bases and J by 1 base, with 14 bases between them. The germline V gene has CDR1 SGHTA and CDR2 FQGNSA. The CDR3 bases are TGTGCCAGCAGCTCTGAGGGGGGGCGATCCTACGAGCAGTACTTC. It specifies CASSSEGGRSYEQYF.

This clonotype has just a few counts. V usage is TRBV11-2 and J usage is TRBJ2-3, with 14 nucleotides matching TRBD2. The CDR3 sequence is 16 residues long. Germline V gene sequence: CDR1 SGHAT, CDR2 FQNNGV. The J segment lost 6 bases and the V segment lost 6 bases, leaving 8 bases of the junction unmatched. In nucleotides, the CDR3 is TGTGCCAGCAGTCCCACGACTAGCGGGAGGGCCGATACGCAGTATTTT. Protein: CASSPTTSGRADTQYF.

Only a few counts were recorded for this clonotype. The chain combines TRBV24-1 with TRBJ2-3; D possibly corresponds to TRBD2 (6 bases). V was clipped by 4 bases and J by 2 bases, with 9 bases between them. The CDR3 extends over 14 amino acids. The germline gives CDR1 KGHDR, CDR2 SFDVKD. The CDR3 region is CATSEGDFTDTQYF. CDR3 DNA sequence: TGTGCCACCAGTGAAGGGGACTTCACAGATACGCAGTATTTT.

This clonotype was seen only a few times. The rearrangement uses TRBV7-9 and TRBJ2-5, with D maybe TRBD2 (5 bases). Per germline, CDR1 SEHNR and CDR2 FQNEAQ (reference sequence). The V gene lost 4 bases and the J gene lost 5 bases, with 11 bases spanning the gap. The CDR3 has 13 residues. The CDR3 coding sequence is TGTGCCAGCAGCTCGGGGAGAGACGAGACCCAGTACTTC. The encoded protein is CASSSGRDETQYF.

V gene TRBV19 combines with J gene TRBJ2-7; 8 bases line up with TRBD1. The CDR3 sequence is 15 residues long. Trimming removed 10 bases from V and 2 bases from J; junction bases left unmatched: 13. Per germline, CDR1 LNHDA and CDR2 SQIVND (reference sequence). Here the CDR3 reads CATHPRTGGPYEQYF. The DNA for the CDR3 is TGTGCCACCCATCCCCGCACAGGGGGTCCCTACGAGCAGTACTTC.

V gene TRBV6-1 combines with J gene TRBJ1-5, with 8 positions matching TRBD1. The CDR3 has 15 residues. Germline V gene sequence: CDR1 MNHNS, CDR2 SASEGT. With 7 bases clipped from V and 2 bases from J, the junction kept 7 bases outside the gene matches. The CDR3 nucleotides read TGTGCCAGCACCATCGACAGGGGTGGCAATCAGCCCCAGCATTTT. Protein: CASTIDRGGNQPQHF.

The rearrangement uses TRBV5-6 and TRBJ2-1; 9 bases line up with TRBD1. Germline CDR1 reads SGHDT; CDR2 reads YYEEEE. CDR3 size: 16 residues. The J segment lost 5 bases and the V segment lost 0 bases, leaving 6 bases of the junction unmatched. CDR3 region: CASSLGDRAFDNEQFF. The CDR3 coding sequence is TGTGCCAGCAGCTTGGGGGACAGGGCTTTTGACAATGAGCAGTTCTTC.

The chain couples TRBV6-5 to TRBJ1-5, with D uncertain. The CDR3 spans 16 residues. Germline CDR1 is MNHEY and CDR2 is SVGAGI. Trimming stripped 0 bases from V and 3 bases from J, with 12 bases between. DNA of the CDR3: TGTGCCAGCAGTTACTCAGGGAGAGGTTTCAATCAGCCCCAGCATTTT. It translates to CASSYSGRGFNQPQHF.

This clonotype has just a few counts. CDR3 bases: TGTGCCAGCAGTTTTGACCCGGGGACCCTAAGCTCCTACAATGAGCAGTTCTTC. Its translation: CASSFDPGTLSSYNEQFF. The rearrangement uses TRBV12-3 or TRBV12-4 and TRBJ2-1; TRBD1 or TRBD2 may be the D gene (5 bases each). Trimming removed 3 bases at V and 0 bases at J, with 18 bases between. The CDR3 runs 18 residues.

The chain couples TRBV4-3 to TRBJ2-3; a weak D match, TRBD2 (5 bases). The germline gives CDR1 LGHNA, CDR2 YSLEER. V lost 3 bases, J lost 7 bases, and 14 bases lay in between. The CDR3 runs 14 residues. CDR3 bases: TGCGCCAGCAGCCAGGGCGCCACGGGGAATACGCAGTATTTT. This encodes CASSQGATGNTQYF.

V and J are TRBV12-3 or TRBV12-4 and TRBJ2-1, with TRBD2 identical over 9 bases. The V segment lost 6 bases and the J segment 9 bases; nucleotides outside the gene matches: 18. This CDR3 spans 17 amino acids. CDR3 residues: CASSTNGGAGGPSEQFF. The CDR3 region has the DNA TGTGCCAGCAGCACCAACGGCGGGGCGGGAGGGCCTAGTGAGCAGTTCTTC.